This T cell receptor beta chain was observed in a study of cytomegalovirus exposure and HLA in healthy donors. Overall study findings and caveats: In a later analysis, at a false discovery rate of 0.05, 16,951 TCR beta sequences matched HLA alleles. TCR association rates varied by HLA locus in a later analysis, with DRB1 highest and HLA-C lowest. It was taken for granted in presence/absence analyses that sequencing depth across donors was roughly uniform. Later analysis suggested links between common viral pathogens and several top significant clusters.

Comment on this clone: Its antigen is unknown.

The CDR3 sequence is 17 residues long. CDR1 is GTSNPN and CDR2 is SVGIG in the germline V gene (reference sequence). Germline trimming cut 2 bases from V and 0 bases from J; bases unmatched to any gene: 9. Both 60 Vbeta primers and 13 Jbeta primers went into the PCR. Here immunoSEQ multiplex PCR was the method, and the copy in TCRdb shows in-frame clones only, minus some. The sample has 200,000 to 250,000 clones; roughly three quarters are singletons. The TCR sequence derives from a man in his fifties in good health and CMV-seronegative. The sample comprised PBMCs. This chain connects TRBV30 to TRBJ2-3; 9 bases line up with TRBD2. CDR3 amino acids: CAWSPPGLAASTDTQYF. DNA of the CDR3: TGTGCCTGGAGTCCTCCGGGACTAGCAGCTAGCACAGATACGCAGTATTTT.